The 20 T cell receptor beta chains below were found in one sample sequenced in a study of blood T cells in healthy people across ages. It was with a sample-barcoded 5' primer and a J-beta primer mix that a second PCR of about 7 to 12 cycles was run. One entry per CDR3 protein, called by TCRdb with MiXCR from the 5' RACE reads. This table holds about 700,000 distinct CDR3 sequences, about 34% found once. The sample taken for sequencing was blood. These receptors came from a woman older than 75 in good health.

There are a few counts of this clonotype. A much larger clone differs from this one at a single base, so this may be a read error. The chain has TRBV4-2 and TRBJ2-7, with 9 bases that match TRBD2. V lost 0 bases to trimming and J lost 7 bases; unmatched junction nucleotides: 4. Germline V CDR1 and CDR2: LGHNA, YNFKEQ. CDR3 length equals 14 residues. In nucleotides, the CDR3 is TGTGCCAGCAGCCAAGAGACTAGCGGCAATGAGCAGTACTTC. It codes for CASSQETSGNEQYF.

This clonotype was counted only a few times. CDR3 loop: CASSLLNELEQFF. The CDR3 DNA is TGCGCCAGCAGCTTGCTAAATGAGCTGGAGCAGTTCTTC. This chain joins TRBV5-1 and TRBJ2-1; the D is unclear. With 1 base removed from V and 10 bases from J, the gap between germline ends came to 12 bases. There are 13 residues in the CDR3. The germline V gene has CDR1 SGHRS and CDR2 YFSETQ.

There are many counts of this clonotype. The J gene is TRBJ1-5, the V gene TRBV20-1; D is perhaps TRBD1 (5 bases). This CDR3 comprises 16 residues. Trimming took 3 bases from V and 2 from J, leaving 17 bases between them. CDR1 and CDR2 from the germline V gene are DFQATT and SNEGSKA (reference sequence). The CDR3 DNA is TGCAGTGCTAGTGGCCGGCCAGGCAGGGGCAATCAGCCCCAGCATTTT. Amino acid sequence: CSASGRPGRGNQPQHF.

This sequence joins TRBV20-1 and TRBJ1-5, with D hard to call. Trimming pared 5 bases from V and 9 bases from J, leaving 14 bases between. The germline gives CDR1 DFQATT, CDR2 SNEGSKA (reference sequence). CDR3 length: 12 amino acids. The CDR3 DNA reads TGCAGTGCTCGCCACGGGGAGTGGCCCCAGCATTTT. Amino acids: CSARHGEWPQHF.

As concerns this clonotype: The conserved phenylalanine or tryptophan is not found at the CDR3 terminus, so this likely reflects a read error. V usage is TRBV12-3 or TRBV12-4 and J usage is TRBJ2-1; D call uncertain. The CDR3 runs to 13 residues. Trimming stripped 5 bases from V and 8 bases from J, with 13 bases between. The CDR3 sequence: CASSPDRVDEQFL. CDR3 nucleotide sequence: TGTGCCAGCAGTCCAGACCGGGTTGATGAGCAGTTCTTA.

Ten or more counts support this clonotype. This sequence joins TRBV5-1 and TRBJ2-5, with D perhaps matching TRBD1 or TRBD2 (5 bases each). Germline V gene sequence: CDR1 SGHRS, CDR2 YFSETQ. The CDR3 spans 15 residues. Trimming cost V 3 bases and J 4 bases, with 16 bases left between them. CDR3: CASSWGTRRPETQYF. The CDR3 DNA sequence: TGCGCCAGCAGCTGGGGGACCCGAAGACCAGAGACCCAGTACTTC. Drawing the rest from reference TRBV5-1 and TRBJ2-5, the complete variable domain is KAGVTQTPRYLIKTRGQQVTLSCSPISGHRSVSWYQQTPGQGLQFLFEYFSETQRNKGNFPGRFSGRQFSNSRSEMNVSTLELGDSALYLCASSWGTRRPETQYFGPGTRLLVL.

V gene TRBV3-1 combines with J gene TRBJ1-2, with 8 bases fitting TRBD1. This CDR3 contains 13 residues. V was clipped by 0 bases and J by 13 bases; unmatched bases: 7. Germline-derived CDR1 and CDR2 are LGHDT and YNNKEL (reference sequence). CDR3 in amino acids: CASSQESHRGTTF. The DNA of the CDR3 is TGTGCCAGCAGCCAAGAGTCCCACAGGGGGACCACCTTC. Variable domain in full (rest from reference TRBV3-1 and TRBJ1-2): DTAVSQTPKYLVTQMGNDKSIKCEQNLGHDTMYWYKQDSKKFLKIMFSYNNKELIINETVPNRFSPKSPDKAHLNLHINSLELGDSAVYFCASSQESHRGTTFGSGTRLTVV.

This clonotype was recorded many times. The chain employs TRBV7-2 and TRBJ1-1; D is undetermined. Trimming shortened V by 5 bases and J by 4 bases, and 14 bases separated the two germline ends. Germline CDR1 and CDR2: SGHTA and FQGNSA. CDR3 length: 14 amino acids. The CDR3 nucleotides are TGTGCCAGCAGCGCTTGGTCGGGGAGCACTGAAGCTTTCTTT. Its protein product is CASSAWSGSTEAFF.

This clonotype has ten or more counts. V is TRBV11-1 and J is TRBJ1-2, with D possibly matching TRBD1 (5 bases). Germline lookup yields CDR1 SGHAT and CDR2 FQDESV (reference sequence). The CDR3 length is 14 residues. Trimming left V 5 bases short and J 5 bases short, with 15 bases between. DNA of the CDR3: TGTGCCAGCAGCCTGAGAAGGGACGGTTATGGCTACACCTTC. This encodes CASSLRRDGYGYTF.

This clonotype was found many times. V and J are TRBV30 and TRBJ2-1; 9 nucleotides line up with TRBD2. This CDR3 has 16 amino acids. Germline V gene lookup returns CDR1 GTSNPN and CDR2 SVGIG (reference sequence). The junction had 6 bases not matched to a gene; V was cut back by 3 bases and J by 0 bases. The CDR3 nucleotides are TGTGCCTGGAGGGGGGCGGGGGGGCACTCCTACAATGAGCAGTTCTTC. This gives the protein CAWRGAGGHSYNEQFF.

This clonotype was detected a few times. The chain has TRBV27 and TRBJ2-7, with a weak D call TRBD2 (6 bases). Trimming took off 6 bases at V and 10 bases at J, with 25 bases between the two ends. This CDR3 is built from 15 residues. Looked up from germline, CDR1 is MNHEY and CDR2 is SMNVEV (reference sequence). CDR3 region: CASRSGASQLSTQYF. In DNA, the CDR3 is TGTGCCAGCAGGTCGGGAGCTAGCCAGCTCTCAACCCAGTACTTC.

This clonotype was observed many times. The chain has TRBV20-1 and TRBJ2-7; a possible D gene is TRBD1 (6 bases). The CDR3 runs to 14 residues. The germline V and J ends were trimmed by 5 bases and 3 bases, with 17 bases remaining between them. Germline CDR1 reads DFQATT; CDR2 reads SNEGSKA (reference sequence). CDR3 in DNA: TGCAGTGCTCGCCAGGGGACACGCGTCTACGAGCAGTACTTC. Amino acid sequence: CSARQGTRVYEQYF.

This clonotype has a count of ten or more. The CDR3 DNA reads TGTGCCAGCAGTGATCCGGGGGTAAAGCAAGAGACCCAGTACTTC. The encoded protein is CASSDPGVKQETQYF. The chain carries TRBV25-1 and TRBJ2-5; tentative D call: TRBD2 (6 bases). There are 15 residues in the CDR3. Trimming left V 3 bases short and J 2 bases short, with 13 bases between. Germline CDR1 MGHDK, CDR2 SYGVNS.

This clonotype was recorded a few times. V gene TRBV25-1 combines with J gene TRBJ1-6; D gene uncertain. CDR1 is MGHDK, CDR2 SYGVNS, per germline. Between the trimmed V and J ends, which lost 1 base and 14 bases, there was a span of 6 bases. There are 11 residues in the CDR3. The CDR3 nucleotides read TGTGCCAGCAGTGAATCTAGGTCCCTCCACTTT. Amino acids: CASSESRSLHF. Using reference TRBV25-1 and TRBJ1-6 for the parts outside the CDR3, the full variable domain is EADIYQTPRYLVIGTGKKITLECSQTMGHDKMYWYQQDPGMELHLIHYSYGVNSTEKGDLSSESTVSRIRTEHFPLTLESARPSHTSQYLCASSESRSLHFGNGTRLTVT.

The genes are TRBV28 and TRBJ2-5, with 10 bases identical to TRBD1. Germline V gene sequence: CDR1 MDHEN, CDR2 SYDVKM. J lost 1 base, V lost 4 bases, and 3 bases had no gene match. This CDR3 spans 15 amino acids. CDR3 coding DNA: TGTGCCAGCAGTTACCGGGACAGGGGCCAAGAGACCCAGTACTTC. Protein sequence: CASSYRDRGQETQYF.

This clonotype was counted a few times. The chain is built from TRBV6-5 and TRBJ1-4, with TRBD1 as a possible D gene (5 bases). CDR1 and CDR2 (germline): MNHEY, SVGAGI. The V end was cut by 0 bases, the J end by 2 bases, with 7 bases between. The CDR3 length is 15 residues. The CDR3 protein is CASSYSAGTNEKLFF. The CDR3 coding sequence is TGTGCCAGCAGTTACTCGGCAGGGACTAATGAAAAACTGTTTTTT.

This sequence joins TRBV5-1 and TRBJ2-5; maybe TRBD1 (5 bases). V was trimmed by 4 bases and J by 11 bases, leaving 18 bases between them. CDR3 length equals 13 residues. In germline, CDR1 is SGHRS, CDR2 YFSETQ. The CDR3 nucleotides are TGCGCCAGCAGCCAAGAGACGGGCGGACAACAGTACTTC. This sequence encodes CASSQETGGQQYF.

The chain joins TRBV7-2 to TRBJ2-5, with TRBD1 matching over 7 bases. Trimming removed 5 bases from V and 7 bases from J; junction bases left unmatched: 10. The germline CDR1 and CDR2 sequences are SGHTA and FQGNSA. CDR3 size: 14 residues. This CDR3 is CASSLQTGTRTQYF. The CDR3 DNA sequence: TGTGCCAGCAGCCTACAGACAGGGACGAGGACCCAGTACTTC.

There are many counts of this clonotype. This chain joins TRBV7-2 and TRBJ2-4; possible D gene TRBD2, 6 bases. Trimming pared 0 bases from V and 0 bases from J, leaving 9 bases between. Germline CDR1 is SGHTA and CDR2 is FQGNSA. The CDR3 has 16 residues. The chain's CDR3 is CASSLAVRGAKNIQYF. CDR3 nucleotide sequence: TGTGCCAGCAGCTTAGCTGTGCGGGGAGCCAAAAACATTCAGTACTTC.

This clonotype has a single count. This rearrangement joins TRBV12-3 or TRBV12-4 to TRBJ1-2; no clear D. Trimming took 5 bases from V and 8 from J, leaving 15 bases between them. The CDR3 sequence is 13 residues long. The DNA for the CDR3 is TGTGCCAGCAGTGGTCTACTCATCACCGGCTACACCTTC. Its protein is CASSGLLITGYTF.